This T cell receptor beta chain was observed in a study of blood T cell repertoires in COVID-19. Participant-given clinical history determined each cohort assignment. Germline lookup yields CDR1 LGHDT and CDR2 YNNKEL (reference sequence). Unmatched junction bases numbered 6, after V lost 4 bases and J lost 4 bases. This CDR3 comprises 15 residues. Profiling relied on immunoSEQ multiplex PCR, and the TCRdb table lists in-frame clones only, not all of them. The repertoire holds 150,000 to 200,000 clones, 75% to 85% seen once, with approximately 10% in the top ten. What was sequenced was PBMCs or T cells enriched from blood (not recorded which). The chain combines TRBV3-1 (or the pseudogene TRBV3-2) with TRBJ1-4, with TRBD1 identical over 7 bases. This TCR was sampled from a man between 40 and 49 years old who had recovered from COVID-19. DNA for the CDR3: TGTGCCAGCAGCCCTACAGGGGAGGTTAATGAAAAACTGTTTTTT. This codes for CASSPTGEVNEKLFF.